This entry lists 24 T cell receptor beta chains sequenced from one sample in a study of cytomegalovirus exposure and HLA in healthy donors. PCR employed 60 Vbeta and 13 Jbeta primers. Sequencing was performed with immunoSEQ multiplex PCR; in TCRdb, only in-frame clones are kept and a portion is missing. Seen here are about 120,000 clones, 80% observed once, and the top ten hold around 3%. Material for sequencing was PBMCs. These receptors came from a male donor in good health and CMV-seronegative.

This chain links TRBV27 with TRBJ1-5, with D perhaps matching TRBD1 (5 bases). CDR1 and CDR2 (germline): MNHEY, SMNVEV (reference sequence). This CDR3 has 13 amino acids. With 6 bases removed from V and 4 bases from J, the gap between germline ends came to 10 bases. The CDR3: CASSRQLNQPQHF. The CDR3 coding sequence is TGTGCCAGCAGCCGACAGTTAAATCAGCCCCAGCATTTT.

This chain joins TRBV27 and TRBJ2-2; TRBD1 aligns across 9 bases. The junction had 10 bases not matched to a gene; V was cut back by 4 bases and J by 7 bases. This CDR3 has 16 amino acids. In germline, CDR1 is MNHEY, CDR2 SMNVEV (reference sequence). CDR3 residues: CASSSRTGVSIGELFF. The DNA for the CDR3 is TGTGCCAGCAGTTCCCGGACAGGGGTCTCCATCGGGGAGCTGTTTTTT.

This chain uses TRBV5-5 with TRBJ1-1; 8 bases agree with TRBD1. V trimming: 4 bases; J trimming: 2 bases; junction bases outside the gene matches: 4. CDR1 and CDR2 from the germline V gene are SGHKS and YYEKEE (reference sequence). The CDR3 runs to 14 residues. CDR3 region: CASSTGQVNTEAFF. CDR3 in DNA: TGTGCCAGCAGCACGGGACAGGTCAACACTGAAGCTTTCTTT.

This clone was seen once. The junction differs from germline at one of its ends, possibly a read error. This chain uses TRBV30 with TRBJ1-4; a weak D match, TRBD1 (6 bases). The CDR3 has 14 amino acids. CDR1 and CDR2 from the germline V gene are GTSNPN and SVGIG (reference sequence). The CDR3 is CVWSVGGGNEKLFF. CDR3 coding DNA: TGTGTCTGGAGTGTAGGGGGGGGGAATGAAAAACTGTTTTTT. Filled out from reference TRBV30 and TRBJ1-4, the complete variable domain reads SQTIHQWPATLVQPVGSPLSLECTVEGTSNPNLYWYRQAAGRGLQLLFYSVGIGQISSEVPQNLSASRPQDRQFILSSKKLLLSDSGFYLCVWSVGGGNEKLFFGSGTQLSVL.

Turning to this clone: The junction does not match germline at one end; this may be a read error. The chain couples TRBV19 to TRBJ2-1, with a possible D match to TRBD2 (6 bases). CDR1 and CDR2 from the germline V gene are LNHDA and SQIVND (reference sequence). This CDR3 is built from 18 residues. CDR3 DNA sequence: TGTGCCAGTAATATAGGGCGGAGGTCGGGAGTCGGTAGGAATGAGCAGTTCTTC. Translating it yields CASNIGRRSGVGRNEQFF.

To note about this clone: At one end the junction does not follow the germline gene, possibly because of a read error. The chain uses TRBV5-4 and TRBJ2-6, with TRBD1 as a possible D gene (5 bases). Per germline, CDR1 SGHNT and CDR2 YYREEE (reference sequence). This CDR3 is 15 amino acids long. In DNA form, the CDR3 reads TGTGCCAGCAGCGCGTCGGTTACTGGGGCCAACGGCCTGACTTTC. Translation gives CASSASVTGANGLTF.

The DNA of the CDR3 is TGTGCCAGCAGCTTATACAGCGGCAGCACAGATACGCAGTATTTT. This translates into CASSLYSGSTDTQYF. V gene TRBV6-5 combines with J gene TRBJ2-3; D is possibly TRBD2 (5 bases). Germline CDR1 is MNHEY and CDR2 is SVGAGI. V was trimmed by 6 bases and J by 0 bases, leaving 13 bases between them. This CDR3 contains 15 residues.

The chain recombines TRBV6-5 with TRBJ1-1; tentative D call: TRBD1 (6 bases). Between the trimmed V and J ends, which lost 11 bases and 5 bases, there was a span of 18 bases. Germline CDR1 MNHEY, CDR2 SVGAGI. There are 13 residues in the CDR3. The CDR3 loop is CAASTLTGTEAFF. In nucleotides, the CDR3 is TGTGCCGCCTCGACACTAACAGGGACTGAAGCTTTCTTT.

V usage is TRBV10-3 and J usage is TRBJ1-2; 7 positions match TRBD1. The CDR3 totals 15 residues. The germline CDR1 and CDR2 sequences are ENHRY and SYGVKD. V trimming: 6 bases; J trimming: 3 bases; junction bases outside the gene matches: 10. CDR3 coding DNA: TGTGCCATCAGAGTTTGGCAGGGGGAGGACTATGGCTACACCTTC. It encodes CAIRVWQGEDYGYTF.

There are a few counts of this clone. J is TRBJ2-1 and V is TRBV6-4, with a tentative D call TRBD2 (6 bases). Germline CDR1 and CDR2: MRHNA and SNTAGT. V was shortened by 5 bases and J by 8 bases, with 13 bases between the two germline ends. CDR3 size: 13 residues. The CDR3 sequence: CASSWRANDEQFF. The DNA of the CDR3 is TGTGCCAGCAGTTGGAGGGCCAACGATGAGCAGTTCTTC.

The chain joins TRBV6-1 to TRBJ1-5, with 10 nucleotides matching TRBD1. Germline values: CDR1 MNHNS, CDR2 SASEGT. This CDR3 is 15 amino acids long. Trimming at V came to 5 bases and at J to 5 bases, leaving 6 bases not matched to a gene. The CDR3 coding sequence is TGTGCCAGCAGTCTGGGGACAGGGGAGTATCAGCCCCAGCATTTT. Translating gives CASSLGTGEYQPQHF.

This sequence joins TRBV7-9 and TRBJ2-7; a weak D match, TRBD1 (5 bases). In germline, CDR1 is SEHNR, CDR2 FQNEAQ (reference sequence). V shed 5 bases and J shed 5 bases, with 19 bases lying between them. The CDR3 runs to 15 residues. CDR3 sequence reads: CASSPLGQGRDEQYF. DNA of the CDR3: TGTGCCAGCAGCCCCCTCGGGCAGGGTAGGGACGAGCAGTACTTC.

As for this clone: One end of the junction fails to match germline, which may point to a read error. The rearrangement uses TRBV28 and TRBJ2-4; possible D gene TRBD2, 7 bases. The CDR3 is 13 amino acids. CDR1 is MDHEN, CDR2 SYDVKM, per germline. The CDR3 nucleotides read TGTGCCAGCACCGGGGGGCTACCAAACAGTCAGTACTTC. Translation: CASTGGLPNSQYF.

This chain joins TRBV6-5 and TRBJ2-5; the D gene is possibly TRBD1 (6 bases). The DNA end is a closer match to TRBJ2-7, so the J assignment may be wrong. The V gene's germline CDR1 is MNHEY and CDR2 SVGAGI. The CDR3 contains 14 residues. CDR3: CASVRTGSSYEQYF. The CDR3 bases are TGTGCCAGCGTTCGTACAGGGAGCTCCTACGAGCAGTACTTC.

CDR3 loop: CASSDNSYEQYF. The DNA for the CDR3 is TGTGCCAGTAGCGACAACTCCTACGAGCAGTACTTC. This chain uses TRBV25-1 with TRBJ2-7, with D perhaps TRBD2 (5 bases). Germline CDR1 reads MGHDK; CDR2 reads SYGVNS. Trimming took off 9 bases at V and 0 bases at J, with 9 bases between the two ends. This CDR3 contains 12 residues.

The table lists this clone with a few counts. The chain is built from TRBV7-9 and TRBJ1-1, with D perhaps TRBD1 (5 bases). The germline gives CDR1 SEHNR, CDR2 FQNEAQ (reference sequence). This CDR3 has 15 residues. The V and J ends lost 5 bases and 1 base respectively, with 14 bases between them. The CDR3 bases are TGTGCCAGCAGCCCGGAGGGGTTTGGGAACACTGAAGCTTTCTTT. The encoded protein is CASSPEGFGNTEAFF.

This clone was detected a few times. This chain joins TRBV6-6 and TRBJ1-1, with a weak D call TRBD1 (5 bases). V lost 0 bases and J lost 4, with 6 bases in between. Per the germline V gene, CDR1 is MNHNY and CDR2 is SVGAGI (reference sequence). CDR3 length: 13 amino acids. The CDR3 sequence is CASSYSGGTEAFF. CDR3 in DNA: TGTGCCAGCAGTTACTCGGGGGGCACTGAAGCTTTCTTT.

This clone has only a few counts. This chain joins TRBV5-4 and TRBJ1-1; D uncertain. Trimming stripped 0 bases from V and 5 bases from J, with 11 bases between. Germline V gene sequence: CDR1 SGHNT, CDR2 YYREEE (reference sequence). This CDR3 comprises 14 residues. The CDR3, as DNA: TGTGCCAGCAGCTTGGGCCAGAGGGAAACTGAAGCTTTCTTT. As protein: CASSLGQRETEAFF.

The genes are TRBV10-1 and TRBJ1-6; 10 nucleotides match TRBD1. The junction had 6 bases not matched to a gene; V was cut back by 0 bases and J by 10 bases. Germline loops: CDR1 WNHNN, CDR2 SYGVQD (reference sequence). The CDR3 is 16 residues long. In nucleotides, the CDR3 is TGCGCCAGCAGTGAGTCTCGGACAGGGGGTCGCTCACCCCTCCACTTT. It translates to CASSESRTGGRSPLHF.

The chain carries TRBV12-5 and TRBJ2-3; 9 nucleotides align to TRBD1. Germline V gives CDR1 LGHNT, CDR2 FRNRAP. The J segment lost 5 bases and the V segment lost 4 bases, leaving 4 bases of the junction unmatched. The length of the CDR3 is 14 residues. CDR3 DNA sequence: TGTGCTAGTGGTTCACAGGGGGCGGGAGATACGCAGTATTTT. It is translated as CASGSQGAGDTQYF.

V gene TRBV15 combines with J gene TRBJ1-2, with 10 bases aligning to TRBD1. J lost 0 bases, V lost 3 bases, and 1 base had no gene match. CDR3 length equals 15 residues. CDR1 is LNHNV and CDR2 is YYDKDF in the germline V gene (reference sequence). The CDR3, as DNA: TGTGCCACCAGCAGGGACAGGGGGACTAACTATGGCTACACCTTC. It is translated as CATSRDRGTNYGYTF.

CDR3 in DNA: TGTGCCAGCAGTCCCGGCGGACTAAGCTCCTACAATGAGCAGTTCTTC. Translation gives CASSPGGLSSYNEQFF. This chain uses TRBV9 with TRBJ2-1; a weak D match, TRBD2 (6 bases). The CDR3 is 16 residues long. CDR1 SGDLS and CDR2 YYNGEE come from the germline V gene. Trimming took 5 bases from V and 0 from J, leaving 15 bases between them.

The chain uses TRBV4-2 and TRBJ1-2; 7 bases are shared with TRBD1. The CDR3 contains 15 residues. Unmatched junction bases numbered 5, after V lost 0 bases and J lost 4 bases. Germline values: CDR1 LGHNA, CDR2 YNFKEQ. The CDR3 coding sequence is TGTGCCAGCAGCCAAGAAAGGGGGCGATTCTATGGCTACACCTTC. It yields the protein CASSQERGRFYGYTF.

The chain employs TRBV7-9 and TRBJ1-5, with 9 positions matching TRBD1. The CDR3 is made up of 17 amino acids. After removal of 4 bases from V and 5 bases from J, the junction contained 12 bases not matched to a gene. Per germline, CDR1 SEHNR and CDR2 FQNEAQ (reference sequence). The CDR3 loop reads CASSSSPGQGFYQPQHF. For the CDR3, the DNA is TGTGCCAGCAGCTCAAGCCCGGGACAGGGATTCTATCAGCCCCAGCATTTT.